The 27 T cell receptor beta chains presented below share a single source sample, sequenced in a study of T cell clonality in common variable immunodeficiency. Clones were read by immunoSEQ multiplex PCR, and TCRdb kept only the in-frame ones, dropping some. This table holds approximately 44,000 clones with no singletons; the top ten claim about 9.4%. Sequencing was done on a sample of peripheral blood mononuclear cells. The source is a person aged 18 to 70 in good health.

This clone was recorded at least ten times. The sequenced part of the CDR3 DNA is TGTGCCAGCGGCTACCGACAGGTTGCGGCCGAG. Translated, it gives CASGYRQVAAE. The full-length CDR3 reads as CASGYRQVAAEQYF. The chain couples TRBV7-8 to TRBJ2-7; weak D call: TRBD1 (6 bases). Sequencing ends 3 residues short of the CDR3 end; the germline J gene provides the rest. V lost 8 bases and J 6 bases, leaving 20 bases between the germline ends. The CDR3 is 14 residues long. Germline values: CDR1 SGHVS, CDR2 FQNEAQ.

Many counts were recorded for this clone. The read terminates 3 residues before the CDR3 end, so the remaining end is supplied by the germline J gene. This chain connects TRBV19 to TRBJ2-2; 8 nucleotides line up with TRBD1. V was pared by 4 bases and J by 7 bases, with 5 bases of the junction left unmatched. The CDR3 totals 14 residues. CDR1 and CDR2 (germline): LNHDA, SQIVND (reference sequence). The sequenced CDR3 bases are TGTGCCAGTAGTAGGGGACAGGAGGTCGGGGAG. Translating gives CASSRGQEVGE. The CDR3 in full is CASSRGQEVGELFF.

This clone was seen repeatedly, ten times or more. The missing CDR3 end, 3 residues past where the read stops, is filled in from the germline J gene. The chain carries TRBV7-3 and TRBJ2-6; the match to TRBD1 covers 7 bases. The CDR3 consists of 16 residues. V was clipped by 2 bases and J by 2 bases; unmatched bases: 3. Germline values: CDR1 SGHTA, CDR2 FQGTGA. The sequenced part of the CDR3 DNA is TGTGCCAGCAGCTTAGGCGGACAGGCTGGGGCCAACGTC. Its translation is CASSLGGQAGANV. The whole CDR3 sequence is CASSLGGQAGANVLTF.

This clone has at least ten counts. The CDR3 end falls 3 residues outside the read, so it is completed with the germline J gene. The rearrangement joins TRBV20-1 to TRBJ1-1; D may be TRBD1 (5 bases). Trimming took off 6 bases at V and 1 base at J, with 12 bases between the two ends. This CDR3 spans 13 amino acids. The germline V gene encodes CDR1 DFQATT and CDR2 SNEGSKA (reference sequence). The part of the CDR3 DNA that was read is TGCAGTGCAGGGGATCTTAAGAACACTGAA. It translates to CSAGDLKNTE. In full, the CDR3 is CSAGDLKNTEAFF.

This clone was seen many times. The junction departs from germline at one end; a sequencing error may be responsible. The read ends 3 residues early relative to the CDR3; the germline J gene fills the gap. V is TRBV29-1 and J is TRBJ1-2; D is ambiguous. CDR1 is SQVTM, CDR2 ANQGSEA, per germline. The CDR3 covers 13 residues. The chain's CDR3 is CSVEGTAHGGYTF. CDR3 DNA, as far as it was read: TGCAGCGTCGAAGGAACAGCTCACGGAGGC.

This clone appeared many times. The sequenced fragment ends 3 residues before the CDR3 boundary, so the rest is inferred from the germline J gene. The chain recombines TRBV20-1 with TRBJ2-7; TRBD1 aligns across 9 bases. The CDR3 consists of 15 residues. V trimming: 6 bases; J trimming: 1 base; junction bases outside the gene matches: 10. Germline assignment: CDR1 DFQATT and CDR2 SNEGSKA (reference sequence). The CDR3 protein is CSASATGGHSYEQYF. CDR3 DNA, as far as it was read: TGCAGTGCGTCCGCGACAGGGGGACATTCCTACGAG.

This clone was detected many times. Sequencing ends 3 residues short of the CDR3 end; the germline J gene provides the rest. V is TRBV4-1 and J is TRBJ1-2, with D perhaps matching TRBD1 (5 bases). CDR1 and CDR2 from the germline V gene are MGHRA and YSYEKL. V lost 3 bases, J lost 6 bases, and 17 bases lay in between. The CDR3 totals 15 residues. Partial CDR3 DNA: TGCGCCAGCAGCCATCCTGGGGGGGAATCTAATGGC. This gives the protein CASSHPGGESNG. The CDR3 in full is CASSHPGGESNGYTF.

This clone was observed at least ten times. CDR3 residues: CASSLGLGGEQYF. The sequenced part of the CDR3 DNA is TGTGCCAGCAGCTTAGGACTCGGGGGCGAG. V gene TRBV7-2 combines with J gene TRBJ2-7; the D gene is possibly TRBD2 (6 bases). The read halts 3 residues ahead of the CDR3 end, with the missing end drawn from the germline J gene. V lost 1 base and J lost 6, with 10 bases in between. Germline V gene data show CDR1 as SGHTA and CDR2 as FQGNSA. This CDR3 has 13 residues.

This clone was observed many times. The CDR3 end lies 3 residues beyond the end of the read and is filled in from the germline J gene. J is TRBJ1-2 and V is TRBV12-3 or TRBV12-4; TRBD1 aligns across 11 bases. With 6 bases clipped from V and 5 bases from J, the junction kept 8 bases outside the gene matches. CDR3 length: 15 amino acids. The sequenced part of the CDR3 DNA is TGTGCCAGCAGCCCGGACAGGGGGCGTATTTATGGC. Amino acid sequence: CASSPDRGRIYG. The whole CDR3 protein reads CASSPDRGRIYGYTF.

This clone occurred many times. The DNA ends 3 residues before the CDR3 does, and the rest of the CDR3 is filled in from the germline J gene. The rearrangement uses TRBV29-1 and TRBJ1-2; 7 bases match TRBD1. This CDR3 spans 13 amino acids. Germline V gene lookup returns CDR1 SQVTM and CDR2 ANQGSEA. V gave up 5 bases and J gave up 0 bases; unmatched junction bases: 3. The sequenced CDR3 bases are TGCAGCGTTAAGGGGACAGCTAACTATGGC. Amino acid sequence: CSVKGTANYG. The full CDR3 protein reads CSVKGTANYGYTF.

This clone was picked up many times. The sequenced fragment ends 3 residues before the CDR3 boundary, so the rest is inferred from the germline J gene. The rearrangement joins TRBV6-4 to TRBJ1-2; 9 positions match TRBD1. Germline assignment: CDR1 MRHNA and CDR2 SNTAGT. The V gene end was trimmed by 0 bases and the J gene end by 7 bases; junction bases not matched to a gene: 0. The CDR3 consists of 13 residues. The CDR3 reads CASSDSTGGGYTF. CDR3 DNA (partial): TGTGCCAGCAGTGACTCGACAGGGGGTGGC.

Ten or more counts support this clone. The CDR3 bases that were read are TGTGCCAGCAGTGACTCTAGCGGGAGGAGGAACAATGAG. Its protein product is CASSDSSGRRNNE. The whole CDR3 sequence is CASSDSSGRRNNEQFF. The V and J genes are TRBV6-4 and TRBJ2-1; 10 positions match TRBD2. The CDR3 end lies 3 residues beyond the end of the read and is filled in from the germline J gene. CDR1 and CDR2 (germline): MRHNA, SNTAGT. Germline trimming cut 0 bases from V and 5 bases from J; bases unmatched to any gene: 4. The CDR3 runs to 16 residues.

Ten or more counts support this clone. Read sequence stops 3 residues before the CDR3 end, and the germline J gene provides the missing end. The rearrangement uses TRBV18 and TRBJ1-1; a possible D gene is TRBD1 (5 bases). Per germline, CDR1 KGHSH and CDR2 LQKENI. V was clipped by 6 bases and J by 1 base, with 9 bases between them. This CDR3 has 13 amino acids. CDR3 DNA, as far as it was read: TGTGCCAGCTCTCCCGGACAGAACACTGAA. Amino acids: CASSPGQNTE. The entire CDR3 sequence reads CASSPGQNTEAFF. Full variable domain (outside the CDR3, taken from reference TRBV18 and TRBJ1-1): NAGVMQNPRHLVRRRGQEARLRCSPMKGHSHVYWYRQLPEEGLKFMVYLQKENIIDESGMPKERFSAEFPKEGPSILRIQQVVRGDSAAYFCASSPGQNTEAFFGQGTRLTVV.

This clone came up many times. Read data end 3 residues before the CDR3 end; the end is taken from the germline J gene. J is TRBJ1-2 and V is TRBV29-1; 7 bases line up with TRBD1. Trimming removed 2 bases from V and 5 bases from J; junction bases left unmatched: 5. CDR1 and CDR2 (germline): SQVTM, ANQGSEA. This CDR3 is 13 amino acids long. CDR3 bases read: TGCAGCGTTGAAAGGACAGGAACTTATGGC. This sequence encodes CSVERTGTYG. The CDR3 as a whole reads CSVERTGTYGYTF.

This clone has ten or more counts. The CDR3 is cut off 3 residues early in the read; its end comes from the germline J gene. This chain uses TRBV12-3 or TRBV12-4 with TRBJ1-1; 7 bases fit TRBD1. The CDR3 runs to 15 residues. With 3 bases clipped from V and 2 bases from J, the junction kept 6 bases outside the gene matches. Partial CDR3 DNA: TGTGCCAGCAGTTTGGTAACAGGGGTTAACACTGAA. This translates into CASSLVTGVNTE. Given in full, the CDR3 is CASSLVTGVNTEAFF.

This clone was recorded many times. The CDR3 end lies 3 residues beyond the end of the read and is filled in from the germline J gene. This sequence joins TRBV6-4 and TRBJ2-1; 9 positions match TRBD1. The V gene end was trimmed by 2 bases and the J gene end by 3 bases; junction bases not matched to a gene: 2. This CDR3 is built from 15 residues. Germline V gives CDR1 MRHNA, CDR2 SNTAGT. The CDR3 bases that were read are TGTGCCAGCAGTGACACAGGGGGCGGCTACAATGAG. Protein sequence: CASSDTGGGYNE. The entire CDR3 protein reads CASSDTGGGYNEQFF.

This clone showed up just a few times. The CDR3 is cut off 3 residues early in the read; its end comes from the germline J gene. The rearrangement uses TRBV2 and TRBJ2-7; TRBD1 matches at 10 bases. CDR3 length: 14 residues. V was pared by 5 bases and J by 3 bases, with 4 bases of the junction left unmatched. Germline V gene data show CDR1 as SNHLY and CDR2 as FYNNEI. CDR3 DNA, as far as it was read: TGTGCCAGCAGTAGTGGGACAGGGGACTACGAG. Translating it yields CASSSGTGDYE. The full CDR3 reads CASSSGTGDYEQYF.

This clone was seen only a few times. Read coverage stops 3 residues before the CDR3 terminus; the germline J gene supplies the remainder. V gene TRBV7-2 combines with J gene TRBJ2-5; 8 bases agree with TRBD1. Trimming cost V 2 bases and J 5 bases; bases outside gene matches: 1. Germline assignment: CDR1 SGHTA and CDR2 FQGNSA. This CDR3 is built from 13 residues. The CDR3 here is CASSLQGAETQYF. The CDR3 DNA, read in part, is TGTGCCAGCAGCTTACAGGGGGCGGAGACC.

This clone was observed many times. This chain's CDR3 is CASSPPSAGNYGYTF. The DNA read from the CDR3 is TGTGCCAGCTCACCACCATCGGCCGGGAACTATGGC. The V gene is TRBV18, the J gene TRBJ1-2; no clear D. The CDR3 is cut off 3 residues early in the read; its end comes from the germline J gene. The germline V and J ends were trimmed by 0 bases and 2 bases, with 10 bases remaining between them. The germline gives CDR1 KGHSH, CDR2 LQKENI. This CDR3 is 15 amino acids long.

This clone showed up many times. The CDR3 goes on 3 residues after the read ends, and that part is filled in from the germline J gene. The chain recombines TRBV7-2 with TRBJ1-1; D remains ambiguous. CDR3 length: 15 residues. Germline V lookup: CDR1 SGHTA, CDR2 FQGNSA. The V gene lost 8 bases and the J gene lost 2 bases, with 18 bases spanning the gap. The sequenced part of the CDR3 DNA is TGTGCCAGCCTCACGTTCCCTACCTATAACACTGAA. As protein: CASLTFPTYNTE. The whole CDR3 is CASLTFPTYNTEAFF.

This clone showed up many times. One end of the junction does not line up with germline, which may come from a read error. The read falls 3 residues short of the CDR3 end, and the missing part is taken from the germline J gene. The J gene is TRBJ2-1, the V gene TRBV4-2; D might be TRBD1 (6 bases). Germline CDR1 LGHNA, CDR2 YNFKEQ. The CDR3 has 17 amino acids. The CDR3 spells CASSQGLLRGSYNEQFF. Partial CDR3 DNA: TGTGCCAGCAGTCAAGGCCTACTCAGGGGTTCCTACAATGAG.

This clone was found many times. With the read ending 3 residues before the CDR3 end, the germline J gene is used to fill in that end. The chain couples TRBV5-4 to TRBJ1-6; 9 bases align to TRBD1. Germline values: CDR1 SGHNT, CDR2 YYREEE (reference sequence). The V and J ends lost 1 base and 10 bases, in that order; junction bases with no gene match: 3. The CDR3 is 14 residues long. The CDR3 DNA, read in part, is TGTGCCAGCAGCTTGACCACAGGGGGCTCACCC. It encodes CASSLTTGGSP. Given in full, the CDR3 is CASSLTTGGSPLHF.

This clone was counted many times. The read halts 3 residues ahead of the CDR3 end, with the missing end drawn from the germline J gene. The V and J genes are TRBV29-1 and TRBJ2-7, with TRBD2 matching 7 bases. This CDR3 spans 14 amino acids. Germline CDR1 and CDR2: SQVTM and ANQGSEA. J lost 0 bases, V lost 5 bases, and 7 bases had no gene match. CDR3 DNA (partial): TGCAGCGTTAAAGGCGGCGGGAGCTCCTACGAG. Its protein is CSVKGGGSSYE. The CDR3 in full is CSVKGGGSSYEQYF.

There are many counts of this clone. The CDR3 end lies 3 residues beyond the end of the read and is filled in from the germline J gene. The gene calls are TRBV5-4 and TRBJ2-5; D gene unclear. This CDR3 contains 11 residues. CDR1 and CDR2 (germline): SGHNT, YYREEE (reference sequence). V shed 4 bases and J shed 2 bases, with 3 bases lying between them. The CDR3 bases that were read are TGTGCCAGCAGCCAACAAGAGACC. Its protein is CASSQQET. The full CDR3 reads CASSQQETQYF.

Many counts were recorded for this clone. From the germline J gene comes the end of the CDR3, since the read stops 3 residues before it. The chain uses TRBV20-1 and TRBJ2-3; TRBD2 might be the D (6 bases). This CDR3 region has 15 residues. Looked up from germline, CDR1 is DFQATT and CDR2 is SNEGSKA (reference sequence). The V end lost 0 bases, the J end lost 2 bases, and 12 bases lay between the germline ends. This chain's CDR3 is CSARDGTGPTDTQYF. CDR3 bases read: TGCAGTGCTAGAGATGGGACTGGACCCACAGATACG.

This clone was found a few times. The read is 3 residues too short to cover the CDR3 end, so that end is filled in from the germline J gene. The J gene is TRBJ2-5, the V gene TRBV5-1; tentative D call: TRBD2 (7 bases). The length of the CDR3 is 14 residues. Germline V gene data show CDR1 as SGHRS and CDR2 as YFSETQ. Trimming pared 4 bases from V and 1 base from J, leaving 11 bases between. CDR3 bases read: TGCGCCAGCAGCCCGGCGGGGGCCCAAGAGACC. Amino acid sequence: CASSPAGAQET. The entire CDR3 protein reads CASSPAGAQETQYF.

This clone was counted at least ten times. Read coverage stops 3 residues before the CDR3 terminus; the germline J gene supplies the remainder. The chain couples TRBV5-1 to TRBJ1-1, with D perhaps TRBD1 (5 bases). The CDR3 covers 14 residues. The ends were cut back, 0 bases at V and 3 bases at J, with 9 bases in the middle. The germline gives CDR1 SGHRS, CDR2 YFSETQ. The sequenced CDR3 bases are TGCGCCAGCAGCTTGGCGGGGGGAGACACTGAA. Amino acids: CASSLAGGDTE. The whole CDR3 protein reads CASSLAGGDTEAFF.